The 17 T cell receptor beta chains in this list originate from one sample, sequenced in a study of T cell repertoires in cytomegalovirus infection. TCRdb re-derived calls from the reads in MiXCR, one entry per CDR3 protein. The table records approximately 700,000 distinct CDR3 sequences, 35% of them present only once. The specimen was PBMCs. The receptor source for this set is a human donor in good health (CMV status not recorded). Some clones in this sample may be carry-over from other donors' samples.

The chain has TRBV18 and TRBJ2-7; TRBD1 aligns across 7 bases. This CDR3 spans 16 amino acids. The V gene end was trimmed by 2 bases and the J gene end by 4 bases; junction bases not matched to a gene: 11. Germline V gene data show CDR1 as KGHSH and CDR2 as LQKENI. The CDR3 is CASSPAGRGGTYEQYF. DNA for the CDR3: TGTGCCAGCTCACCAGCCGGTAGAGGGGGCACGTACGAGCAGTACTTC.

The CDR3 loop is CSAPRWRGEYNEQFF. The CDR3 DNA reads TGCAGTGCCCCTCGGTGGCGGGGGGAATACAATGAGCAGTTCTTC. The V and J genes are TRBV20-1 and TRBJ2-1; the match to TRBD2 covers 8 bases. The CDR3 has 15 amino acids. In germline, CDR1 is DFQATT, CDR2 SNEGSKA (reference sequence). V trimming: 6 bases; J trimming: 4 bases; junction bases outside the gene matches: 11.

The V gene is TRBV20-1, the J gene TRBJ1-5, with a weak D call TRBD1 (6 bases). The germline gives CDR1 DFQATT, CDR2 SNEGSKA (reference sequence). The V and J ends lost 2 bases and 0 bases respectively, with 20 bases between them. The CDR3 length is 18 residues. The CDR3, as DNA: TGCAGTGCTAGACCCCGGAGGGGGACTAAGGATAGCAATCAGCCCCAGCATTTT. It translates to CSARPRRGTKDSNQPQHF.

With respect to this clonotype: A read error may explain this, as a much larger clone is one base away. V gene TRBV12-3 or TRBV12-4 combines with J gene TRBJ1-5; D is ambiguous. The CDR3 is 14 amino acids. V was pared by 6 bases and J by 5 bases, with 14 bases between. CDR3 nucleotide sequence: TGTGCCAGCAGCCTTGAACCTCAGCATCAGCCCCAGCATTTT. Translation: CASSLEPQHQPQHF.

The CDR3 DNA reads as TGTGCCAGTAGTACCCCCACAGGACAATCAAAGAAGACGGGGGCTTTCTTT. This sequence encodes CASSTPTGQSKKTGAFF. The chain is built from TRBV19 and TRBJ1-1; tentative D call: TRBD1 (5 bases). The germline gives CDR1 LNHDA, CDR2 SQIVND (reference sequence). Trimming stripped 4 bases from V and 11 bases from J, with 29 bases between. The CDR3 totals 17 residues.

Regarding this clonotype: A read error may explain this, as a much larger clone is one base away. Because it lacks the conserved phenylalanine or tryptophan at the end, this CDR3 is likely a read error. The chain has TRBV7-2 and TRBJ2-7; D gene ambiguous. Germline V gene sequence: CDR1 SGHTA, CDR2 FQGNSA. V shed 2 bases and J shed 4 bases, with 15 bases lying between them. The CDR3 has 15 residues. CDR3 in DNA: TGTGCCAGCAGCTTAATGGTAGCCAGAAGTTACGAGCAGTACTTA. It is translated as CASSLMVARSYEQYL.

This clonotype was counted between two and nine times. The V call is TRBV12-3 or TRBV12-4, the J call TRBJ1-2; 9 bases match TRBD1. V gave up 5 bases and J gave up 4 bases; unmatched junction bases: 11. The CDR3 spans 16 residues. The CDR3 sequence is CASSPEWGGQGYGYTF. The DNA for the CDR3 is TGTGCCAGCAGTCCGGAATGGGGGGGACAGGGCTATGGCTACACCTTC.

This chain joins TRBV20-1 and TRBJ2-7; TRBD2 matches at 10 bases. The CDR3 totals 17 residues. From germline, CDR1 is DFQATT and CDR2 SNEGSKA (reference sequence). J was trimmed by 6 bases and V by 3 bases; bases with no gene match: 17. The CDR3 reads CSASYQTLAGGTGEQYF. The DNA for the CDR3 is TGCAGTGCTAGCTATCAGACTTTAGCGGGAGGAACTGGCGAGCAGTACTTC.

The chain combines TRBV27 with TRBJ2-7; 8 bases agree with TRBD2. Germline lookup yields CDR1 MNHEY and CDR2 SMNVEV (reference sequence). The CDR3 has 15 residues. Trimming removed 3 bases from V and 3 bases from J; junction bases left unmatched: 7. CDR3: CASSLRREVFYEQYF. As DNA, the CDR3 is TGTGCCAGCAGTTTGAGGCGGGAGGTCTTCTACGAGCAGTACTTC.

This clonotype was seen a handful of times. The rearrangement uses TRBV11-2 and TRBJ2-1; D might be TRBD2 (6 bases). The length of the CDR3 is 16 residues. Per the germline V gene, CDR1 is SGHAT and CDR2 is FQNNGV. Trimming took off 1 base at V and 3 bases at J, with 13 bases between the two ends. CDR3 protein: CASSLVSGLHYNEQFF. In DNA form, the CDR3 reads TGTGCCAGCAGCTTAGTTTCCGGACTACACTACAATGAGCAGTTCTTC.

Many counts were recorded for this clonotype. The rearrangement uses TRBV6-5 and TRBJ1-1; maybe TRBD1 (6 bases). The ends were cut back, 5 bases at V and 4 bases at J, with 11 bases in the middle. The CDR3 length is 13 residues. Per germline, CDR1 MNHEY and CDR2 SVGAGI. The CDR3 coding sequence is TGTGCCAGCAGTCCTACAGGGATCACTGAAGCTTTCTTT. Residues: CASSPTGITEAFF.

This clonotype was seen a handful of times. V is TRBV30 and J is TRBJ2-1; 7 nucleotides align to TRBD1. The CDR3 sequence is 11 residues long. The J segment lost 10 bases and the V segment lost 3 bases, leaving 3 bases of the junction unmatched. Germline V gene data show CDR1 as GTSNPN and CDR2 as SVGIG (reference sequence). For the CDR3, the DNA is TGTGCCTGGAGCGAAGGGGGCGAGCAGTTCTTC. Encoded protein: CAWSEGGEQFF.

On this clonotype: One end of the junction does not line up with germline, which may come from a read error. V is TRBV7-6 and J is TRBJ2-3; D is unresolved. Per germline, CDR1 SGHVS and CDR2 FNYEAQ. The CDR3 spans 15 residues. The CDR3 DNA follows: TGTGCCAGCAGCTTAGGCGGCGGTCTCACAGAGACGCAGTATTTT. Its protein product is CASSLGGGLTETQYF.

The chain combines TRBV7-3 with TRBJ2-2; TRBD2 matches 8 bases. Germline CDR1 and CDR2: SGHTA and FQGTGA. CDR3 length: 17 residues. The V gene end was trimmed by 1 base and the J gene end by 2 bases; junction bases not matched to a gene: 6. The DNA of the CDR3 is TGTGCCAGCAGCTTAATGCCGGGGGGGACTAACACCGGGGAGCTGTTTTTT. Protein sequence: CASSLMPGGTNTGELFF.

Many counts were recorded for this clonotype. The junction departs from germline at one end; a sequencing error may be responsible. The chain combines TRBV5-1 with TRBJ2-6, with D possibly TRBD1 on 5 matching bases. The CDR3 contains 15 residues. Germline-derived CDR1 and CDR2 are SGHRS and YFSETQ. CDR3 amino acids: CASSLGLSGANVLTF. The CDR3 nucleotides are TGTGCCAGCAGTTTGGGGCTCTCTGGGGCCAACGTCCTGACTTTC.

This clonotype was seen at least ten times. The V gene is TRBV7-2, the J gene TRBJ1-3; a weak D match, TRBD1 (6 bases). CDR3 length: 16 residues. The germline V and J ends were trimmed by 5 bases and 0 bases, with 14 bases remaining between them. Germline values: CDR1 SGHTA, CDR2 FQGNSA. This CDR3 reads CASSRTTGPSGNTIYF. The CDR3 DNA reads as TGTGCCAGCAGCCGGACGACAGGTCCCTCTGGAAACACCATATATTTT.

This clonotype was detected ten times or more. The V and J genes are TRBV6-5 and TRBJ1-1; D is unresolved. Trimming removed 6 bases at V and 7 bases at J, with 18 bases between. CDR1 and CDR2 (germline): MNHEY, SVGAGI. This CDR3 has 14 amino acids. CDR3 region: CASSRMRSVVEAFF. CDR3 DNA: TGTGCCAGCAGCCGAATGCGTAGTGTGGTTGAAGCTTTCTTT.